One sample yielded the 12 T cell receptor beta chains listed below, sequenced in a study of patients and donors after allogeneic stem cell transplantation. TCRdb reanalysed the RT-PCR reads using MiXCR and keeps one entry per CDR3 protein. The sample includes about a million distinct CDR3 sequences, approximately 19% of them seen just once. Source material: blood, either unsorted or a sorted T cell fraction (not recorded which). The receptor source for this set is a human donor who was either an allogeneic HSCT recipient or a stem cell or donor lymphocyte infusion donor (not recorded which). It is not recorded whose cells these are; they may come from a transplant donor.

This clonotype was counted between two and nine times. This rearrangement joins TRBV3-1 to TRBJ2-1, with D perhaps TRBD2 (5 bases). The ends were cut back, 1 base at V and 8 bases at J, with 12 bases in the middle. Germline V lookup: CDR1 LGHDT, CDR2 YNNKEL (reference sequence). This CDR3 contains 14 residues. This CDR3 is CASSQVPSIYEQFF. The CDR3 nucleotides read TGTGCCAGCAGCCAAGTACCTAGCATCTATGAGCAGTTCTTC.

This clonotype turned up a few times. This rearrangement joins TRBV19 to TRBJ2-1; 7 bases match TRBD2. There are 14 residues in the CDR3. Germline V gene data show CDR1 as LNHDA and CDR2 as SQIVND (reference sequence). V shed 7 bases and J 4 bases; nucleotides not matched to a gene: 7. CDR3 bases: TGTGCCAGTAACCGGGGGGTGGAATACAATGAGCAGTTCTTC. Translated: CASNRGVEYNEQFF.

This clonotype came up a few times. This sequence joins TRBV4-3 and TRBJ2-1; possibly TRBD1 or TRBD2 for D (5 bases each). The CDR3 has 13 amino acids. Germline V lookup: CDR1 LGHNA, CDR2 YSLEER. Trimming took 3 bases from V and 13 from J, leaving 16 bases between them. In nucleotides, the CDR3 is TGCGCCAGCAGCCAGGGCCGGGGCGGTCTTCAGTTCTTC. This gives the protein CASSQGRGGLQFF.

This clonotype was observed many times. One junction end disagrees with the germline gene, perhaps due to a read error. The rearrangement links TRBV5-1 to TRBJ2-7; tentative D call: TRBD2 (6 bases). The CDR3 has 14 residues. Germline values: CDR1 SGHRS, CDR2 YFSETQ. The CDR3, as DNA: TGTGCCAGCAGCTTGGTCGGCGGGACCTACGAGCAGTACTTC. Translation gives CASSLVGGTYEQYF.

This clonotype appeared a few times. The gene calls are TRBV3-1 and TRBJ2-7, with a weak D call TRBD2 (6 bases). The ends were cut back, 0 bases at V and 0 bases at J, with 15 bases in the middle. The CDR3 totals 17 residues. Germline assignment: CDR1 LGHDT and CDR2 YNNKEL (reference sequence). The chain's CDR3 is CASSQEGLAVSSYEQYF. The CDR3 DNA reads TGTGCCAGCAGCCAAGAGGGGTTAGCGGTGAGCTCCTACGAGCAGTACTTC.

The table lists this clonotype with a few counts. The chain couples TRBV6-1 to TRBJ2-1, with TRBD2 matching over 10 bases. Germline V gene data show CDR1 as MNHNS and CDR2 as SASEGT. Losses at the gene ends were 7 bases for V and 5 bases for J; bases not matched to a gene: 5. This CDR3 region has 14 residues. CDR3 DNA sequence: TGTGCCAGCAAGCTAGCGGGAGAGAACAATGAGCAGTTCTTC. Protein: CASKLAGENNEQFF.

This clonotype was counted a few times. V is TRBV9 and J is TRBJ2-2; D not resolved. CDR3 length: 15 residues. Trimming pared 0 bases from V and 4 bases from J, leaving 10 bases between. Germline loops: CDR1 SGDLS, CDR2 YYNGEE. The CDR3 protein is CASSVGVSATGELFF. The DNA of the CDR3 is TGTGCCAGCAGCGTAGGAGTAAGCGCCACCGGGGAGCTGTTTTTT. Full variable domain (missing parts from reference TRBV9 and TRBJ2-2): DSGVTQTPKHLITATGQRVTLRCSPRSGDLSVYWYQQSLDQGLQFLIQYYNGEERAKGNILERFSAQQFPDLHSELNLSSLELGDSALYFCASSVGVSATGELFFGEGSRLTVL.

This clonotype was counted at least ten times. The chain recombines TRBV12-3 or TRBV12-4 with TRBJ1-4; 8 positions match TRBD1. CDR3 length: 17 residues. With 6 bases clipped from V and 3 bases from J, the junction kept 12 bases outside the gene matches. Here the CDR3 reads CASRLTRGRVSNEKLFF. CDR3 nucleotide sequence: TGTGCCAGCAGATTAACCAGGGGGCGCGTGTCTAATGAAAAACTGTTTTTT.

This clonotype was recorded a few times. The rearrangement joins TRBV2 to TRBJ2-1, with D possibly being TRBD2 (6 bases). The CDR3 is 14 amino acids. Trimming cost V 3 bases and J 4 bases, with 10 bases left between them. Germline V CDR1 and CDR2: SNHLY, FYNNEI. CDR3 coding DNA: TGTGCCAGCAGTGATCGGGGGTGGTACAATGAGCAGTTCTTC. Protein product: CASSDRGWYNEQFF. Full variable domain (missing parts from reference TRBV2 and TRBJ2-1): EPEVTQTPSHQVTQMGQEVILRCVPISNHLYFYWYRQILGQKVEFLVSFYNNEISEKSEIFDDQFSVERPDGSNFTLKIRSTKLEDSAMYFCASSDRGWYNEQFFGPGTRLTVL.

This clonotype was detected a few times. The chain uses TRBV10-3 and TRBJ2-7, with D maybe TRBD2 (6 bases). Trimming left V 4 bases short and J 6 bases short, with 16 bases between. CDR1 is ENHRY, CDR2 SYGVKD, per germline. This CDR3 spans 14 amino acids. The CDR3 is CAISVGKGRFEQYF. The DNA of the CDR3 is TGTGCCATCAGTGTAGGGAAGGGGAGGTTCGAGCAGTACTTC.

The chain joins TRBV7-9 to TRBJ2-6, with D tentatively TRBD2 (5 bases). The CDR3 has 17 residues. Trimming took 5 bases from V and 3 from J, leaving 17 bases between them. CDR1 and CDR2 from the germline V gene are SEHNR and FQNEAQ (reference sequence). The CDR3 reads CASSPPHRGFGANVLTF. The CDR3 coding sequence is TGTGCCAGCAGCCCCCCCCATCGGGGATTTGGGGCCAACGTCCTGACTTTC.

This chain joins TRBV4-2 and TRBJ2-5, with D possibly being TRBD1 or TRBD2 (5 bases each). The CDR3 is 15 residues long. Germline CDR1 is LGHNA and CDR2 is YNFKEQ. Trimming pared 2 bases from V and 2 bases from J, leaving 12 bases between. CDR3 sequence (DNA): TGTGCCAGCAGCCAACGGGACGACCCTCAAGAGACCCAGTACTTC. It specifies CASSQRDDPQETQYF.